The present T cell receptor beta chain was sequenced within a study of human T cells and chemical hapten exposure. Study-level points and caveats: Controls formed significantly fewer large CDR3 similarity clusters than expanded TCRs did.

As to time point: patch test 1, 2 weeks after DPC sensitization. The treatment: therapeutic diphenylcyclopropenone sensitization with weekly scalp DPC. Each donor was an alopecia patient between 18 and 70 years of age who qualified for DPC. A few counts support this clonotype. Its antigen is not known. Individual cDNA molecules each carried unique molecular identifiers attached by the library. Authors' processing steps: From approximately 25,000 to 650,000 TCRs were found per sample, with a median of 95,638. MiXCR, applied by TCRdb to the RACE reads, yields one record per CDR3 protein. These V and J calls derive from TCRdb rather than the authors' analysis. Of approximately 82,000 distinct CDR3 sequences in the sample, 10% to 15% are singletons; the top ten hold roughly 3.6%. The ends lost 7 bases at V and 2 bases at J; junction bases unmatched: 10. The germline V gene has CDR1 MNHEY and CDR2 SVGEGT. The CDR3 has 15 residues.

Sequenced here: whole blood, sampled in connection with sensitization to the hapten diphenylcyclopropenone (DPC). The source is a woman aged 55-70 years with alopecia areata. Some clones in this sample may be carry-over from other donors' samples. J is TRBJ1-2 and V is TRBV6-2 or TRBV6-3; TRBD1 agrees at 7 bases. CDR3 loop: CASTIVGQANYGYTF. The CDR3 coding sequence is TGTGCCAGCACCATAGTCGGACAGGCGAACTATGGCTACACCTTC.